This T cell receptor beta chain was obtained from a study of CD8 T cells in ankylosing spondylitis. Study-level findings and limits: A TCR beta motif of eight or nine highly homologous variants seemed to mark ankylosing spondylitis blood. Disease-linked clones reportedly concentrated significantly in matched ankylosing spondylitis synovial fluid.

TCRdb re-called the 5' RACE reads through MiXCR, storing one row per CDR3 protein. The data show almost 250,000 distinct CDR3 sequences, with 30% to 40% seen just once and 4% to 5% held by the top ten. Worth noting for this clonotype: What it binds is unknown.

J gave up 3 bases and V 3 bases, and 7 bases lay outside the gene matches. The CDR3 loop spans 15 amino acids. This clonotype originated in a male donor with ankylosing spondylitis or in good health (not recorded which). This chain uses TRBV12-3 or TRBV12-4 with TRBJ2-7, with 8 bases fitting TRBD2. The specimen sequenced was blood, either unsorted or a sorted T cell fraction (not recorded which). CDR3 region: CASSFGSGALYEQYF. DNA for the CDR3: TGTGCCAGCAGTTTCGGTAGCGGGGCTCTCTACGAGCAGTACTTC.